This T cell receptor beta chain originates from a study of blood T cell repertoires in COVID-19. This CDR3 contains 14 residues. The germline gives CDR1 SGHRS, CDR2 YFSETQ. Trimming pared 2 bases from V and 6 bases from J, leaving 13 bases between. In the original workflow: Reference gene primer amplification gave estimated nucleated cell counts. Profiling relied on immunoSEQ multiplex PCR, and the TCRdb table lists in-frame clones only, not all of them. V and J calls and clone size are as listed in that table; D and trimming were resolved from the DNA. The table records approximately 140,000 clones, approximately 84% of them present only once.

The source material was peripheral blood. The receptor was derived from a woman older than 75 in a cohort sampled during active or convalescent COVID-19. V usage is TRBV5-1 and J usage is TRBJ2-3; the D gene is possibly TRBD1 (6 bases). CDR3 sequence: CASSFRQAGDTQYF. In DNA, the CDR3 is TGCGCCAGCAGCTTCCGACAGGCTGGGGATACGCAGTATTTT.